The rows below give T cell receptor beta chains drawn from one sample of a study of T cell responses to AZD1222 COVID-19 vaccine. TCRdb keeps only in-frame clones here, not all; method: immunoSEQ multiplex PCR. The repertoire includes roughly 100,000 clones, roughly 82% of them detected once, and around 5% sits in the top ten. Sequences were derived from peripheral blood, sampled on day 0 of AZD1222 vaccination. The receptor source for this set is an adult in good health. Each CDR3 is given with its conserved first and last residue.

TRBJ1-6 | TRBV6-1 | CASSETPVQGYLSNSPLHF
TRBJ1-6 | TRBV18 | CASSPQDEHYNSPLHF
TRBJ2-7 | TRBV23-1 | CASSQPGLAGGSSYEQYF
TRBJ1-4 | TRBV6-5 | CASSSGTEGRKLFF
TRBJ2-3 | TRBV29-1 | CSVDTDTQYF
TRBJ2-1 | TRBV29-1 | CSVERGTGGLNEQFF
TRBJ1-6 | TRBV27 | CASSGGGLIYNSPLHF
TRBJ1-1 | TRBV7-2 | CASSLVGWDTEAFF
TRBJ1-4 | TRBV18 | CASSLSNDSGEKLFF
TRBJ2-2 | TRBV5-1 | CASSFGSGGDTGELFF
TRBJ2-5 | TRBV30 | CAWSGGETQYF
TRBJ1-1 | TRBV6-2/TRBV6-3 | CASSYFITRGRNTEAFF
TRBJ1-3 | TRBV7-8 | CASSPKTGGNTIYF
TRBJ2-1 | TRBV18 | CASSTGGALGNEQFF
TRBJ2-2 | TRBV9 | CASGSSGGAWTGELFF
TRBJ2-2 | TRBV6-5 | CASSPLTGDTGELFF
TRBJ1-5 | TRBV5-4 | CASSFSGPLKNQPQHF
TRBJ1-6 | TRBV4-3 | CASSQDGQTYNSPLHF
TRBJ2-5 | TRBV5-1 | CASRTTPGLTFQETQYF
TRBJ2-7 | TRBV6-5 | CASGLVYEQYF
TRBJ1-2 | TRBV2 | CASSEPQGIWYGYTF